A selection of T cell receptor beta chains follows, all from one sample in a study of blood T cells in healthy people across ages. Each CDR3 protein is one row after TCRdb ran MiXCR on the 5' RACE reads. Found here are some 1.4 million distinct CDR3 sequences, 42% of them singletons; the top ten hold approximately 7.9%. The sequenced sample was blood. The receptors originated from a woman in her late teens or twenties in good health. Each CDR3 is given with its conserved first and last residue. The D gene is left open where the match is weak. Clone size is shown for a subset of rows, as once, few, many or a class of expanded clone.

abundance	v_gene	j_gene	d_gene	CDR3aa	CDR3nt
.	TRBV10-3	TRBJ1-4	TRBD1	CAISVSGTGVFEELFF	TGTGCCATCAGTGTTTCCGGGACAGGGGTGTTTGAGGAACTGTTTTTT
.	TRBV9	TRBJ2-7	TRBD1	CASSVGDSLGSYEQYF	TGTGCCAGCAGCGTAGGGGACAGCCTCGGGTCCTACGAGCAGTACTTC
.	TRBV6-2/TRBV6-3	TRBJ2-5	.	CASSSPPTSWQETQYF	TGTGCCAGCAGTTCTCCACCGACTAGTTGGCAAGAGACCCAGTACTTC
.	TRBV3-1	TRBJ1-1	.	CASSQGFGGSTEAFF	TGTGCCAGCAGCCAAGGATTCGGCGGGAGCACTGAAGCTTTCTTT
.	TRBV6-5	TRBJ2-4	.	CASSTGVGFQQYF	TGTGCCAGCAGTACGGGGGTCGGCTTCCAGCAGTACTTC
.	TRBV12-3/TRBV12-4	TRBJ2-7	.	CASSRQFSYEQYF	TGTGCCAGCAGTCGACAGTTCTCCTACGAGCAGTACTTC
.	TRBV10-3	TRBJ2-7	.	CAISGNGGFYEQYF	TGTGCCATCAGTGGTAACGGGGGCTTCTACGAGCAGTACTTC
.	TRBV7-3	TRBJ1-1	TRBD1	CASSLQGVTTTEAFF	TGTGCCAGCAGCTTACAGGGGGTTACTACCACTGAAGCTTTCTTT
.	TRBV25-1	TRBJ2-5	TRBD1	CASSDSRDRIQETQYF	TGTGCCAGCAGTGATTCTAGGGACAGGATACAAGAGACCCAGTACTTC
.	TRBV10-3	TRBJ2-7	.	CAISAWGAYEQYF	TGTGCCATCAGTGCCTGGGGGGCCTACGAGCAGTACTTC
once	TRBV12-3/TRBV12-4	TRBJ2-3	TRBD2	CASQWRIAGGRNTQYF	TGTGCCAGCCAATGGCGGATAGCGGGAGGTAGAAATACGCAGTATTTT
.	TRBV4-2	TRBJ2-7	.	CASSQWTLRSGNTYEQYF	TGTGCCAGCAGCCAATGGACTCTAAGGAGCGGAAATACCTACGAGCAGTACTTC
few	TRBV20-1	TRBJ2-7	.	CSARTTTRSSYEQYF	TGCAGTGCTAGAACTACTACCAGGAGCTCCTACGAGCAGTACTTC
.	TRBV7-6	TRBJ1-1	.	CASSLEETNTEAFF	TGTGCCAGCAGCCTCGAGGAGACGAACACTGAAGCTTTCTTT
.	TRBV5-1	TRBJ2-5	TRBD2	CASSPRTSGRTQNEQYF	TGCGCCAGCAGCCCCCGGACTAGCGGGAGGACGCAGAATGAGCAGTACTTC
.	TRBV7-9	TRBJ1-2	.	CASSLDRLKNYGYTF	TGTGCCAGCAGCTTAGATAGACTGAAAAACTATGGCTACACCTTC
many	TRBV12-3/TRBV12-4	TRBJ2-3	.	CASSFGTVGADTQYF	TGTGCCAGCAGTTTTGGAACAGTGGGAGCAGATACGCAGTATTTT
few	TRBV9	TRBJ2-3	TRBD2	CASSVWTSGNEEDTQYF	TGTGCCAGCAGCGTCTGGACTAGCGGGAATGAGGAGGATACGCAGTATTTT
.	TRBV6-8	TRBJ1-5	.	CASSYSKSNSNQPQHF	TGTGCCAGCAGTTACTCGAAGAGTAATAGCAATCAGCCCCAGCATTTT
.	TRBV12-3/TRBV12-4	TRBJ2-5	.	CASSQGGGGETQYF	TGTGCCAGCAGTCAGGGGGGGGGAGGCGAGACCCAGTACTTC
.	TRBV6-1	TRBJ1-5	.	CASSHGTINQPQHF	TGTGCCAGCAGTCACGGGACAATCAATCAGCCCCAGCATTTT
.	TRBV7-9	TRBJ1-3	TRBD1	CASTDQGALPGNTIYF	TGTGCCAGCACGGATCAGGGGGCGCTGCCTGGAAACACCATATATTTT
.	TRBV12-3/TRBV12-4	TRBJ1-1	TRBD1	CASREYGTGGVSNTEAFF	TGTGCCAGCAGGGAATATGGGACAGGGGGCGTTTCGAACACTGAAGCTTTCTTT
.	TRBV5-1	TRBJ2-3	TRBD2	CASSATSPDTQYF	TGCGCCAGCTCAGCGACTAGCCCAGATACGCAGTATTTT
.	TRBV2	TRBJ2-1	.	CASILGAEQFF	TGTGCCAGCATCTTAGGAGCTGAGCAGTTCTTC
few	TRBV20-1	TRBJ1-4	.	CSARDEGVTNEKLFF	TGCAGTGCTAGAGATGAGGGGGTGACTAATGAAAAACTGTTTTTT
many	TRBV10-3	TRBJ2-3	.	CAISELGATTDTQYF	TGTGCCATCAGTGAGTTAGGGGCGACGACAGATACGCAGTATTTT
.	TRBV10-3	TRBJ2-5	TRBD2	CAISEASGVQETQYF	TGTGCCATCAGTGAGGCTAGCGGGGTCCAAGAGACCCAGTACTTC
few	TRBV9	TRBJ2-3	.	CASSEAAHTDTQYF	TGTGCCAGCAGCGAGGCAGCACACACAGATACGCAGTATTTT
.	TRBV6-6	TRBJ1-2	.	CASSLGSGTPSAYGYTF	TGTGCCAGCAGCCTGGGGTCCGGGACCCCCTCCGCTTATGGCTACACCTTC
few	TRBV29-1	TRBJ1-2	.	CSVEKGEYGYTF	TGCAGCGTTGAAAAGGGGGAGTATGGCTACACCTTC
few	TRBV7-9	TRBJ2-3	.	CASSLPDGITQYF	TGTGCCAGCAGCTTACCTGACGGCATTACGCAGTATTTT
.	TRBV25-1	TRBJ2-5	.	CASSEYGYQETQYF	TGTGCCAGCAGTGAATATGGCTACCAAGAGACCCAGTACTTC
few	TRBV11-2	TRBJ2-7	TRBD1	CASTGVEQYF	TGTGCCAGTACAGGGGTCGAGCAGTACTTC
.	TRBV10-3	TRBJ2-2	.	CAISNTGELFF	TGTGCCATCAGTAACACCGGGGAGCTGTTTTTT
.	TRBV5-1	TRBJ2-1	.	CASSFGGGTDEQFF	TGCGCCAGCAGCTTTGGGGGTGGTACGGATGAGCAGTTCTTC
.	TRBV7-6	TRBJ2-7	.	CASSQDGVWEQYF	TGTGCCAGCAGTCAGGACGGGGTCTGGGAGCAGTACTTC
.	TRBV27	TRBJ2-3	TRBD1	CASSLTGGAADTRYF	TGTGCCAGCAGTCTTACAGGGGGCGCAGCAGATACGCGGTATTTT
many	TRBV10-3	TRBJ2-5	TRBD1	CAISEFGTVQETQYF	TGTGCCATCAGTGAGTTTGGGACAGTCCAAGAGACCCAGTACTTC
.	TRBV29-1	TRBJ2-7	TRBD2	CSVAFRLAGGGEQYF	TGCAGCGTTGCCTTCCGCCTAGCGGGAGGTGGAGAGCAGTACTTC
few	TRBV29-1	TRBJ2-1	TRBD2	CSVEGAGGIDEQFF	TGCAGCGTTGAAGGTGCGGGGGGGATCGATGAGCAGTTCTTC